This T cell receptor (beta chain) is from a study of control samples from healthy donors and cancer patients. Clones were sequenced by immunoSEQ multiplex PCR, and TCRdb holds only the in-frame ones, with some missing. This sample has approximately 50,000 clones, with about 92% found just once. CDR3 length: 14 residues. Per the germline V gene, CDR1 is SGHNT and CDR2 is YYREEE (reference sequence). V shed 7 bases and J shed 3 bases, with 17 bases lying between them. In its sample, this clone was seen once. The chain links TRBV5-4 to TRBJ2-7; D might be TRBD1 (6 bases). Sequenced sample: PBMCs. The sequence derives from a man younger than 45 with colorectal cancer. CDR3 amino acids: CASGPNPTGYEQYV. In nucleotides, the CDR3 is TGTGCCAGCGGGCCCAACCCGACAGGCTACGAGCAGTACGTC.